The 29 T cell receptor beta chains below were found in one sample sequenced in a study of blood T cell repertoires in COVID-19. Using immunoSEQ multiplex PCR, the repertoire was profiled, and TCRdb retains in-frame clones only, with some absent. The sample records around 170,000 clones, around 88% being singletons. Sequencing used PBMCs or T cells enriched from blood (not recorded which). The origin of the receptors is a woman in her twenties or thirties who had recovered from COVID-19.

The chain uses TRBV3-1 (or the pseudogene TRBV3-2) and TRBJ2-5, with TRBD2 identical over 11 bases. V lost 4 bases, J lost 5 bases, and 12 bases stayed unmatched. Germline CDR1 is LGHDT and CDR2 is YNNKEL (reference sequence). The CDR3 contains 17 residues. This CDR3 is CASSPRASGRRGETQYF. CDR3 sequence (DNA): TGTGCCAGCAGCCCAAGGGCTAGCGGGAGGCGAGGCGAGACCCAGTACTTC.

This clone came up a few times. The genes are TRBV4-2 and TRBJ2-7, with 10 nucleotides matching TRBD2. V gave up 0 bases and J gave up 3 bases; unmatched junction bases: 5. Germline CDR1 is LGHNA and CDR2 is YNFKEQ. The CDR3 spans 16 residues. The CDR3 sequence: CASSQEVGLAHYEQYF. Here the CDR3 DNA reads TGTGCCAGCAGCCAAGAAGTGGGACTAGCGCACTACGAGCAGTACTTC.

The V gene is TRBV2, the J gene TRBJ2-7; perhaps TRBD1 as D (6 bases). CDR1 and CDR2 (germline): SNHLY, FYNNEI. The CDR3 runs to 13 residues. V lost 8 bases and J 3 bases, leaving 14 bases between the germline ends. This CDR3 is CASQNRAGYEQYF. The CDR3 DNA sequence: TGTGCCAGCCAAAACAGGGCTGGCTACGAGCAGTACTTC. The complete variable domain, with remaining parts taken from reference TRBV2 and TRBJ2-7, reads EPEVTQTPSHQVTQMGQEVILRCVPISNHLYFYWYRQILGQKVEFLVSFYNNEISEKSEIFDDQFSVERPDGSNFTLKIRSTKLEDSAMYFCASQNRAGYEQYFGPGTRLTVT.

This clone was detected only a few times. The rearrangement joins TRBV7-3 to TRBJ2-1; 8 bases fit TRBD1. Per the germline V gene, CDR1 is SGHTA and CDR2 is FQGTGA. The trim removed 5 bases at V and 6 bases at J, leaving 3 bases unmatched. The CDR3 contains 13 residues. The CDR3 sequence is CASSGQGSNEQFF. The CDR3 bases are TGTGCCAGCAGCGGACAGGGAAGCAATGAGCAGTTCTTC.

The CDR3: CASSQSGSSYNEQFF. The CDR3 bases are TGCGCCAGCAGCCAGAGTGGGAGCTCCTACAATGAGCAGTTCTTC. The J gene is TRBJ2-1, the V gene TRBV5-1; tentatively, D is TRBD2 (5 bases). The CDR3 has 15 residues. V lost 4 bases and J lost 0, with 11 bases in between. Germline CDR1 is SGHRS and CDR2 is YFSETQ.

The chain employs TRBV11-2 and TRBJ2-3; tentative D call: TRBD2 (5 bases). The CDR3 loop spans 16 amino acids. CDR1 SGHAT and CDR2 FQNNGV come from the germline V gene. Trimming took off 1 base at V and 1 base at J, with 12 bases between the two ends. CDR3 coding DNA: TGTGCCAGCAGCTTAGCCGGTCTGGAGGGCACAGATACGCAGTATTTT. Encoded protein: CASSLAGLEGTDTQYF.

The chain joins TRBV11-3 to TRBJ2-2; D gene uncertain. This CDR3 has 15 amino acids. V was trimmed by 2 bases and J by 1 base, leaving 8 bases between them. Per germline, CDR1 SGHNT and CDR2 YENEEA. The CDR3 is CASSLRGGNTGELFF. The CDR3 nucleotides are TGTGCCAGCAGCTTAAGAGGCGGGAACACCGGGGAGCTGTTTTTT. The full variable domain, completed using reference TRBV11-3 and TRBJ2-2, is EAGVVQSPRYKIIEKKQPVAFWCNPISGHNTLYWYLQNLGQGPELLIRYENEEAVDDSQLPKDRFSAERLKGVDSTLKIQPAELGDSAVYLCASSLRGGNTGELFFGEGSRLTVL.

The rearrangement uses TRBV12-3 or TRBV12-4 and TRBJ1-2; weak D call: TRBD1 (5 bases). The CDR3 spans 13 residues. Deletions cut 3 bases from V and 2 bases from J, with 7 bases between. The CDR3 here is CASSFDRNYGYTF. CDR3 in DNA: TGTGCCAGCAGTTTCGACAGAAACTATGGCTACACCTTC.

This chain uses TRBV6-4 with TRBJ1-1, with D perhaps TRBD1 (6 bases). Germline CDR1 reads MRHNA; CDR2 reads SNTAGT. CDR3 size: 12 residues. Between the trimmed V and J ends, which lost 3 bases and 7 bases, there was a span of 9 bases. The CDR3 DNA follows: TGTGCCAGCAGTGATGGGGACATTGAAGCTTTCTTT. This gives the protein CASSDGDIEAFF.

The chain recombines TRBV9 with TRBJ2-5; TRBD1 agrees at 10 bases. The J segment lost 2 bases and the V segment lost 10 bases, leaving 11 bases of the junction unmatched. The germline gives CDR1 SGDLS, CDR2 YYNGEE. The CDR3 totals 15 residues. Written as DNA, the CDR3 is TGTGCCGGAAAAGAGGGACAGGGGCGTCAAGAGACCCAGTACTTC. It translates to CAGKEGQGRQETQYF.

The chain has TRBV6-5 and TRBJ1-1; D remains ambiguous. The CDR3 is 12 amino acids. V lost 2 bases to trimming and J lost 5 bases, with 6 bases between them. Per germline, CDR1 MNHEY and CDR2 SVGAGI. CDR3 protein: CASSYGGTEAFF. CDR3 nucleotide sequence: TGTGCCAGCAGTTACGGAGGGACTGAAGCTTTCTTT.

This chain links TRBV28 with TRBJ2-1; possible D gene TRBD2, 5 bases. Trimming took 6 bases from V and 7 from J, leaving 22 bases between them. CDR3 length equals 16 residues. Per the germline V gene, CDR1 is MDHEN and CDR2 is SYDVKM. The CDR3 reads CASRTLTISHRNEQFF. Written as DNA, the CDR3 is TGTGCCAGCAGAACATTGACTATCTCTCATAGAAATGAGCAGTTCTTC. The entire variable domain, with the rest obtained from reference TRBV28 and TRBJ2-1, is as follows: DVKVTQSSRYLVKRTGEKVFLECVQDMDHENMFWYRQDPGLGLRLIYFSYDVKMKEKGDIPEGYSVSREKKERFSLILESASTNQTSMYLCASRTLTISHRNEQFFGPGTRLTVL.

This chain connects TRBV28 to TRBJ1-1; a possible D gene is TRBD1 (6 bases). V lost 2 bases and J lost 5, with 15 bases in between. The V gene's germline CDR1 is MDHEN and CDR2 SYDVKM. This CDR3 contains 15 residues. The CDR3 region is CASSLQDSIMTEAFF. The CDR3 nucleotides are TGTGCCAGCAGTTTACAGGACAGTATTATGACTGAAGCTTTCTTT.

CDR3 nucleotides: TGCGCCAGCAGCTTGTGGGCGGGAGGGGAGACAGATACGCAGTATTTT. Its translation is CASSLWAGGETDTQYF. The chain has TRBV5-1 and TRBJ2-3; TRBD2 matches 9 bases. This CDR3 contains 16 residues. Germline lookup yields CDR1 SGHRS and CDR2 YFSETQ. The J segment lost 3 bases and the V segment lost 1 base, leaving 6 bases of the junction unmatched.

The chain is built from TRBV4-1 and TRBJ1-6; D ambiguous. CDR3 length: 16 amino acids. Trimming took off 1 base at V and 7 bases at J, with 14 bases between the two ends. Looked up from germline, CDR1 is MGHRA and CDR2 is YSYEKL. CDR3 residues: CASSQGGNPENSPLHF. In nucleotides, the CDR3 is TGCGCCAGCAGCCAAGGAGGGAACCCTGAGAATTCACCCCTCCACTTT.

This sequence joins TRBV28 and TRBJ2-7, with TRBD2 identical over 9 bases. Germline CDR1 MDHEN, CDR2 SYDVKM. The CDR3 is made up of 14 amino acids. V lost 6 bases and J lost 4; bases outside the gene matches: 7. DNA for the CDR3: TGTGCCAGCAGATGGGCTAGCGGGAAGTACGAGCAGTACTTC. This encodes CASRWASGKYEQYF. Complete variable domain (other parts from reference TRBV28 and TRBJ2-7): DVKVTQSSRYLVKRTGEKVFLECVQDMDHENMFWYRQDPGLGLRLIYFSYDVKMKEKGDIPEGYSVSREKKERFSLILESASTNQTSMYLCASRWASGKYEQYFGPGTRLTVT.

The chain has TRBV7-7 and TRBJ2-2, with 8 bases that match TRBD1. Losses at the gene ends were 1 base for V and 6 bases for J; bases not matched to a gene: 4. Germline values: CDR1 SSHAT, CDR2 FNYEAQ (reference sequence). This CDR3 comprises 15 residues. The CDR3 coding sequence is TGTGCCAGCAGCTTAGGAGGCAGGGGGCCCGGGGAGCTGTTTTTT. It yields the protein CASSLGGRGPGELFF.

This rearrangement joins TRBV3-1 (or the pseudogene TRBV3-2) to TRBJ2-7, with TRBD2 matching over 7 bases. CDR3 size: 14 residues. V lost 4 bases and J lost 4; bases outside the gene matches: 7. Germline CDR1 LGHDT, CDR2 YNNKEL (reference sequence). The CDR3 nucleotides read TGTGCCAGCAGCCTCGGGACTAACCTTTACGAGCAGTACTTC. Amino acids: CASSLGTNLYEQYF.

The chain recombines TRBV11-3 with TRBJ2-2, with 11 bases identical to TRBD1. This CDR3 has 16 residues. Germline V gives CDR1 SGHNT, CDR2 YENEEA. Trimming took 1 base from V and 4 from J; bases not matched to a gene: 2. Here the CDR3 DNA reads TGTGCCAGCAGCTTAGGCGGGACAGGGGGCACCGGGGAGCTGTTTTTT. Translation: CASSLGGTGGTGELFF.

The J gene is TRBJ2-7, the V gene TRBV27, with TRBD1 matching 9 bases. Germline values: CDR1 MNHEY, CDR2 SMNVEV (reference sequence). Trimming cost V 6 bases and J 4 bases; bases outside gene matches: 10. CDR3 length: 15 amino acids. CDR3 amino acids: CASREAGTGLYEQYF. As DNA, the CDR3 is TGTGCCAGCAGAGAAGCCGGGACAGGGCTATACGAGCAGTACTTC.

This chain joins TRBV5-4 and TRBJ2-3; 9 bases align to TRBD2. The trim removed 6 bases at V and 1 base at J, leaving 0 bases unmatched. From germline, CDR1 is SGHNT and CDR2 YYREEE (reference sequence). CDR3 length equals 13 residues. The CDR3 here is CASIAGGTDTQYF. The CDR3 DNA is TGTGCCAGCATAGCGGGAGGCACAGATACGCAGTATTTT.

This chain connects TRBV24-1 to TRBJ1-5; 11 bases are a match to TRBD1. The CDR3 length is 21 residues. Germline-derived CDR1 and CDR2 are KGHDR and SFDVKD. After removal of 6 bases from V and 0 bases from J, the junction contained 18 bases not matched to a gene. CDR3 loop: CATSPGGTGGFPVYSNQPQHF. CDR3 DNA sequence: TGTGCCACCAGTCCCGGGGGGACAGGGGGTTTCCCAGTTTATAGCAATCAGCCCCAGCATTTT.

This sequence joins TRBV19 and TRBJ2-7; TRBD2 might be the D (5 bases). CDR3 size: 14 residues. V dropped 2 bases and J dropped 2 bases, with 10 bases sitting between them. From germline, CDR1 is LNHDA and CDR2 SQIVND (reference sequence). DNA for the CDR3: TGTGCCAGTAGTATATCGGGAATAACCTACGAGCAGTACTTC. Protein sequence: CASSISGITYEQYF. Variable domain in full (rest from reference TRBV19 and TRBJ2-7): DGGITQSPKYLFRKEGQNVTLSCEQNLNHDAMYWYRQDPGQGLRLIYYSQIVNDFQKGDIAEGYSVSREKKESFPLTVTSAQKNPTAFYLCASSISGITYEQYFGPGTRLTVT.

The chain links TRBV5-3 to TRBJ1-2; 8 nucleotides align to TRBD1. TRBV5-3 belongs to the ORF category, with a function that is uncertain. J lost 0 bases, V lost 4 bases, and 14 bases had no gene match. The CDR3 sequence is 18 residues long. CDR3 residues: CARSPRDRRIRANYGYTF. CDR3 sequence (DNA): TGTGCCAGAAGCCCCCGGGACAGGAGAATCCGAGCTAACTATGGCTACACCTTC.

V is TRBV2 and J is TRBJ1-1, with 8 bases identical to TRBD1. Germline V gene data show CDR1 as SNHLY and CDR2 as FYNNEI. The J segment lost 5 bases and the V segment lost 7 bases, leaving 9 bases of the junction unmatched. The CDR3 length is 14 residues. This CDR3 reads CASTRDRGLTEAFF. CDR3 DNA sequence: TGTGCCAGCACCAGAGACAGGGGATTAACTGAAGCTTTCTTT.

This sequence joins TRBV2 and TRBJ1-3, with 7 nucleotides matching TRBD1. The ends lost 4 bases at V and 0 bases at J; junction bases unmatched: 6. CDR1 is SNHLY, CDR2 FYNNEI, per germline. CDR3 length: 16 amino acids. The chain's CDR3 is CASSGVDRASGNTIYF. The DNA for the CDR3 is TGTGCCAGCAGTGGGGTTGACAGGGCCTCTGGAAACACCATATATTTT. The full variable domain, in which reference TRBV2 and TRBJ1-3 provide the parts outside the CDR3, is EPEVTQTPSHQVTQMGQEVILRCVPISNHLYFYWYRQILGQKVEFLVSFYNNEISEKSEIFDDQFSVERPDGSNFTLKIRSTKLEDSAMYFCASSGVDRASGNTIYFGEGSWLTVV.

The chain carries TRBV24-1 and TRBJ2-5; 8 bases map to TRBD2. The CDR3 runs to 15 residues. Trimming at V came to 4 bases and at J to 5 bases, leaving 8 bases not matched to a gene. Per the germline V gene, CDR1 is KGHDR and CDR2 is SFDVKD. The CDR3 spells CATSDPAGVGETQYF. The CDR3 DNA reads TGTGCCACCAGTGACCCAGCGGGAGTGGGCGAGACCCAGTACTTC.

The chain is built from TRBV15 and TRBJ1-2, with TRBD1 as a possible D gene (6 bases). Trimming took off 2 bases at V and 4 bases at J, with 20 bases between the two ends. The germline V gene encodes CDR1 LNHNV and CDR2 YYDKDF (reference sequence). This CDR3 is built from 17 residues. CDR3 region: CATSRNILQGRGYGYTF. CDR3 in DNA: TGTGCCACCAGCAGAAACATCCTACAGGGCCGGGGCTATGGCTACACCTTC.

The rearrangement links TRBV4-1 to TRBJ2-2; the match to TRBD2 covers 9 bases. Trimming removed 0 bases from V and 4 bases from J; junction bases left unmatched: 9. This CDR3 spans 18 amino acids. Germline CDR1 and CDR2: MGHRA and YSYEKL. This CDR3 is CASSQDQLAGTSTGELFF. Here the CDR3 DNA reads TGCGCCAGCAGCCAAGATCAGCTAGCGGGGACCTCCACCGGGGAGCTGTTTTTT.